The rows below give T cell receptor beta chains drawn from one sample of a study of blood T cell repertoires in COVID-19. Clones were read by immunoSEQ multiplex PCR, and TCRdb kept only the in-frame ones, dropping some. Of around 290,000 clones in the sample, 90% to 95% are singletons; the top ten hold over 2%. Sequences were obtained from peripheral blood. The source is a woman between 25 and 40 years old with COVID-19, enrolled during active disease. The CDR3 runs from the conserved cysteine through the conserved F or W. A D gene is named only where the DNA matches it firmly. Some rows mark clone size as missing; the rest say once, few, many or name a class of expanded clone.

CDR3 DNA: TGTGCCAGCAGCCCAACGTCGGGGGGCGCAGGGGAAAAACTGTTTTTT; CDR3 protein: CASSPTSGGAGEKLFF; J gene: TRBJ1-4; D gene: NA; V gene: TRBV3-1/TRBV3-2; clone size: NA
CDR3 DNA: TGTGCCAGCAGTTTGGGACAGGGGGCTGGAGAGCAGTACTTC; CDR3 protein: CASSLGQGAGEQYF; J gene: TRBJ2-7; D gene: TRBD1; V gene: TRBV28; clone size: few
CDR3 DNA: TGTGCCAGCAGCCAACGGGGGGGACCGAACACCGGGGAGCTGTTTTTT; CDR3 protein: CASSQRGGPNTGELFF; J gene: TRBJ2-2; D gene: TRBD2; V gene: TRBV14; clone size: once
CDR3 DNA: TGTGCCAGCAGCTTCGACAGGGGTGGCGAGCAGTACTTC; CDR3 protein: CASSFDRGGEQYF; J gene: TRBJ2-7; D gene: TRBD1; V gene: TRBV7-7; clone size: NA
CDR3 DNA: TGTGCCATCAGAGGGGACAGCAGCAATCAGCCCCAGCATTTT; CDR3 protein: CAIRGDSSNQPQHF; J gene: TRBJ1-5; D gene: TRBD1; V gene: TRBV10-3; clone size: NA
CDR3 DNA: TGTGCCAGTAGTATGGCAGGGAGGTACGAGCAGTACTTC; CDR3 protein: CASSMAGRYEQYF; J gene: TRBJ2-7; D gene: NA; V gene: TRBV19; clone size: NA
CDR3 DNA: TGTGCCAGCAGCTTGTATAGGGACAGGGGGATGTTGAACACTGAAGCTTTCTTT; CDR3 protein: CASSLYRDRGMLNTEAFF; J gene: TRBJ1-1; D gene: TRBD1; V gene: TRBV5-5; clone size: NA
CDR3 DNA: TGTGCCAGCATTCGTCGGACTCCCCTCGGGAATCAGCCCCAGCATTTT; CDR3 protein: CASIRRTPLGNQPQHF; J gene: TRBJ1-5; D gene: NA; V gene: TRBV28; clone size: few
CDR3 DNA: TGTGCCATCAGTGGGGGAGATGAAAAACTGTTTTTT; CDR3 protein: CAISGGDEKLFF; J gene: TRBJ1-4; D gene: NA; V gene: TRBV10-3; clone size: NA
CDR3 DNA: TGTGCCAGCAGCACCGGGACAGGGGTTACTGAAGCTTTCTTT; CDR3 protein: CASSTGTGVTEAFF; J gene: TRBJ1-1; D gene: TRBD1; V gene: TRBV9; clone size: NA
CDR3 DNA: TGCAGCGTACAAGGACTAGCGGGAGGACGGGAGACCCAGTACTTC; CDR3 protein: CSVQGLAGGRETQYF; J gene: TRBJ2-5; D gene: TRBD2; V gene: TRBV29-1; clone size: NA
CDR3 DNA: TGTGCCAGCAGAGCGACAGGGATACAAGAGACCCAGTACTTC; CDR3 protein: CASRATGIQETQYF; J gene: TRBJ2-5; D gene: TRBD1; V gene: TRBV6-5; clone size: once
CDR3 DNA: TGTGCCAGCAGTGGGGGGACGTCCGGAGGGGACTATGGCTACACCTTC; CDR3 protein: CASSGGTSGGDYGYTF; J gene: TRBJ1-2; D gene: NA; V gene: TRBV28; clone size: NA
CDR3 DNA: TGTGCCAGCTCACCGTCGGGACAGATGAACACTGAAGCTTTCTTT; CDR3 protein: CASSPSGQMNTEAFF; J gene: TRBJ1-1; D gene: TRBD1; V gene: TRBV18; clone size: NA
CDR3 DNA: TGTGCCAGCAGGTTACAGGGGGGAGATACGCAGTATTTT; CDR3 protein: CASRLQGGDTQYF; J gene: TRBJ2-3; D gene: TRBD1; V gene: TRBV6-5; clone size: NA
CDR3 DNA: TGTGCCAGCAGTTATCTTCGGACAGGGTACGAGACCCAGTACTTC; CDR3 protein: CASSYLRTGYETQYF; J gene: TRBJ2-5; D gene: TRBD1; V gene: TRBV6-2/TRBV6-3; clone size: NA
CDR3 DNA: TGTGCCAGCAGTTTTGGGGGGGCGCCCGGTCAGCCCCAGCATTTT; CDR3 protein: CASSFGGAPGQPQHF; J gene: TRBJ1-5; D gene: NA; V gene: TRBV27; clone size: NA
CDR3 DNA: TGTGCCAGCAGAGGGGCCCAAGCTAGCGGGCGATACAATGAGCAGTTCTTC; CDR3 protein: CASRGAQASGRYNEQFF; J gene: TRBJ2-1; D gene: TRBD2; V gene: TRBV2; clone size: NA
CDR3 DNA: TGTGCCAGCAGTTACTCTGTAGGGGTCACTGAAGCTTTCTTT; CDR3 protein: CASSYSVGVTEAFF; J gene: TRBJ1-1; D gene: NA; V gene: TRBV6-5; clone size: NA
CDR3 DNA: TGTGCCAGCACCCGAGAAAGCTCTGGGGCCAACGTCCTGACTTTC; CDR3 protein: CASTRESSGANVLTF; J gene: TRBJ2-6; D gene: NA; V gene: TRBV6-5; clone size: NA
CDR3 DNA: TGCAGCGTTGGCGGGGTGAACAATCAGCCCCAGCATTTT; CDR3 protein: CSVGGVNNQPQHF; J gene: TRBJ1-5; D gene: NA; V gene: TRBV29-1; clone size: once
CDR3 DNA: TGTGCCAGCAGCTTAGAGACAGGGCACGGCTACACCTTC; CDR3 protein: CASSLETGHGYTF; J gene: TRBJ1-2; D gene: TRBD1; V gene: TRBV7-9; clone size: NA
CDR3 DNA: TGTGCCAGCAGCTTGATGCTAAACTCCTACAATGAGCAGTTCTTC; CDR3 protein: CASSLMLNSYNEQFF; J gene: TRBJ2-1; D gene: NA; V gene: TRBV5-6; clone size: NA
CDR3 DNA: TGTGCCATCAGTGATGGCGGGACTTTCACAGATACGCAGTATTTT; CDR3 protein: CAISDGGTFTDTQYF; J gene: TRBJ2-3; D gene: NA; V gene: TRBV10-3; clone size: once
CDR3 DNA: TGTGCCAGTAGTCTGGGTCCCAGGGGGCCCAACACTGAAGCTTTCTTT; CDR3 protein: CASSLGPRGPNTEAFF; J gene: TRBJ1-1; D gene: TRBD1; V gene: TRBV19; clone size: NA
CDR3 DNA: TGTGCCAGCAGTGATCCCGGAGTCACCGGGGAGCTGTTTTTT; CDR3 protein: CASSDPGVTGELFF; J gene: TRBJ2-2; D gene: NA; V gene: TRBV6-1; clone size: NA
CDR3 DNA: TGTGCCAGCAGTTCCGGGACAGGGGCACGCACTGAAGCTTTCTTT; CDR3 protein: CASSSGTGARTEAFF; J gene: TRBJ1-1; D gene: TRBD1; V gene: TRBV25-1; clone size: NA
CDR3 DNA: TGTGCCAGCAGTTACGAGCGGGAGTCACCCTACGAGCAGTACTTC; CDR3 protein: CASSYERESPYEQYF; J gene: TRBJ2-7; D gene: TRBD2; V gene: TRBV6-5; clone size: NA
CDR3 DNA: TGTGCCAGCAGTTTTCTCGGACAGAATCAGCCCCAGCATTTT; CDR3 protein: CASSFLGQNQPQHF; J gene: TRBJ1-5; D gene: NA; V gene: TRBV27; clone size: NA
CDR3 DNA: TGTGCCAGCAGGATCGGGACAGGTTATGGCTACACCTTC; CDR3 protein: CASRIGTGYGYTF; J gene: TRBJ1-2; D gene: TRBD1; V gene: TRBV27; clone size: NA
CDR3 DNA: TGCGCCAGCAGCCAGCTAGCGGGAGGACACACCGGGGAGCTGTTTTTT; CDR3 protein: CASSQLAGGHTGELFF; J gene: TRBJ2-2; D gene: TRBD2; V gene: TRBV4-1; clone size: NA
CDR3 DNA: TGCGCCAGCAGCGTAGGGACAGGGTCAATGAACACTGAAGCTTTCTTT; CDR3 protein: CASSVGTGSMNTEAFF; J gene: TRBJ1-1; D gene: TRBD1; V gene: TRBV5-1; clone size: few
CDR3 DNA: TGTGCCAGTAGTACCCCTGACAGAGGCTATGGCTACACCTTC; CDR3 protein: CASSTPDRGYGYTF; J gene: TRBJ1-2; D gene: NA; V gene: TRBV19; clone size: NA
CDR3 DNA: TGTGCCAGTAGCCCGGGGGGACAGGGAGGGAACGAGCAGTACTTC; CDR3 protein: CASSPGGQGGNEQYF; J gene: TRBJ2-7; D gene: TRBD1; V gene: TRBV19; clone size: NA
CDR3 DNA: TGTGCCAGTAGTCCTTCCGGGACAGGAGGAGGCGGGGAGCTGTTTTTT; CDR3 protein: CASSPSGTGGGGELFF; J gene: TRBJ2-2; D gene: TRBD1; V gene: TRBV19; clone size: NA
CDR3 DNA: TGTGCCAGTAGTATGGGAGGGGCCACTGAAGCTTTCTTT; CDR3 protein: CASSMGGATEAFF; J gene: TRBJ1-1; D gene: NA; V gene: TRBV19; clone size: NA
CDR3 DNA: TGCGCCAGCAGCTTAGCCGGGAGCTCCTACAATGAGCAGTTCTTC; CDR3 protein: CASSLAGSSYNEQFF; J gene: TRBJ2-1; D gene: NA; V gene: TRBV5-1; clone size: NA
CDR3 DNA: TGTGCCAGCAGCCTTACAGGGGTCATCGATTCGCCCCTCCACTTT; CDR3 protein: CASSLTGVIDSPLHF; J gene: TRBJ1-6; D gene: TRBD1; V gene: TRBV28; clone size: few
CDR3 DNA: TGTGCCAGCAGGGGTGGACAGGGGCCACAAGAGACCCAGTACTTC; CDR3 protein: CASRGGQGPQETQYF; J gene: TRBJ2-5; D gene: TRBD1; V gene: TRBV6-5; clone size: NA
CDR3 DNA: TGTGCCAGTAGTAATCCGCCGATAGCGAACTATGGCTACACCTTC; CDR3 protein: CASSNPPIANYGYTF; J gene: TRBJ1-2; D gene: NA; V gene: TRBV19; clone size: NA
CDR3 DNA: TGTGCCATCAGCCGGGACTGGGGGGCTGAAGCTTTCTTT; CDR3 protein: CAISRDWGAEAFF; J gene: TRBJ1-1; D gene: NA; V gene: TRBV10-3; clone size: once
CDR3 DNA: TGCGCCAGCAGCCAAGGAAAGGGGCTAGGAAACACCATATATTTT; CDR3 protein: CASSQGKGLGNTIYF; J gene: TRBJ1-3; D gene: NA; V gene: TRBV4-1; clone size: NA
CDR3 DNA: TGTGCCTGGTGGCTAGCGGGAGTTAATGAGCAGTTCTTC; CDR3 protein: CAWWLAGVNEQFF; J gene: TRBJ2-1; D gene: TRBD2; V gene: TRBV30; clone size: once
CDR3 DNA: TGTGCCAGCAGCTTAGGAGGGCGTGGGGATTTAGCTAACTATGGCTACACCTTC; CDR3 protein: CASSLGGRGDLANYGYTF; J gene: TRBJ1-2; D gene: NA; V gene: TRBV7-9; clone size: NA
CDR3 DNA: TGTGCCAGCACCCCAGACAGGGGCTCCTACAATGAGCAGTTCTTC; CDR3 protein: CASTPDRGSYNEQFF; J gene: TRBJ2-1; D gene: TRBD1; V gene: TRBV2; clone size: NA
CDR3 DNA: TGTGCCAGCAGCGCAGGTACAGGGTACAATGAGCAGTTCTTC; CDR3 protein: CASSAGTGYNEQFF; J gene: TRBJ2-1; D gene: NA; V gene: TRBV9; clone size: NA
CDR3 DNA: TGTGCCAGCAGTTTTCGAGCGGGAGTGGGTGAGCAGTACTTC; CDR3 protein: CASSFRAGVGEQYF; J gene: TRBJ2-7; D gene: TRBD2; V gene: TRBV27; clone size: NA
CDR3 DNA: TGCGCCAGCAGCTTGGTGTCAGAGAACACTGAAGCTTTCTTT; CDR3 protein: CASSLVSENTEAFF; J gene: TRBJ1-1; D gene: NA; V gene: TRBV5-1; clone size: NA
CDR3 DNA: TGTGCCAGCAGCCCAGCAGGGCGGCATGGCTACACCTTC; CDR3 protein: CASSPAGRHGYTF; J gene: TRBJ1-2; D gene: NA; V gene: TRBV5-4; clone size: NA
CDR3 DNA: TGTGCCAGCACCGAGTGGAGGGACAGCAGTCAGACCTACTATGGCTACACCTTC; CDR3 protein: CASTEWRDSSQTYYGYTF; J gene: TRBJ1-2; D gene: TRBD1; V gene: TRBV2; clone size: NA
CDR3 DNA: TGCAGCGTGGGCAACAGGGGAACAAACTATGGCTACACCTTC; CDR3 protein: CSVGNRGTNYGYTF; J gene: TRBJ1-2; D gene: TRBD1; V gene: TRBV29-1; clone size: NA
CDR3 DNA: TGTGCCAGCAGTGAATCAAGGGGGACAACAACTAATGAAAAACTGTTTTTT; CDR3 protein: CASSESRGTTTNEKLFF; J gene: TRBJ1-4; D gene: NA; V gene: TRBV25-1; clone size: NA
CDR3 DNA: TGTGCCAGCAGCCACCCCGGCGGATACGAGCAGTACTTC; CDR3 protein: CASSHPGGYEQYF; J gene: TRBJ2-7; D gene: NA; V gene: TRBV27; clone size: NA
CDR3 DNA: TGCGCCAGCAGCTGGGCCGGGACAGCGAATGAAAAACTGTTTTTT; CDR3 protein: CASSWAGTANEKLFF; J gene: TRBJ1-4; D gene: TRBD1; V gene: TRBV5-1; clone size: NA
CDR3 DNA: TGTGCCAGCAGCTCCCTGGTTTGGGACACGGGGACAGATACGCAGTATTTT; CDR3 protein: CASSSLVWDTGTDTQYF; J gene: TRBJ2-3; D gene: NA; V gene: TRBV7-9; clone size: NA
CDR3 DNA: TGTGCCAGTAGCCTCAGAGCTGACGGGTTGGGCACTGAAGCTTTCTTT; CDR3 protein: CASSLRADGLGTEAFF; J gene: TRBJ1-1; D gene: NA; V gene: TRBV19; clone size: NA
CDR3 DNA: TGCGCCAGCAGCCTTACAACAGGAACTGAAGCTTTCTTT; CDR3 protein: CASSLTTGTEAFF; J gene: TRBJ1-1; D gene: NA; V gene: TRBV5-1; clone size: NA
CDR3 DNA: TGTGCCAGCAGCCCAAGTATGGGACTAGCGGGACGTAGGGCCTACGAGCAGTACTTC; CDR3 protein: CASSPSMGLAGRRAYEQYF; J gene: TRBJ2-7; D gene: TRBD2; V gene: TRBV3-1/TRBV3-2; clone size: once
CDR3 DNA: TGTGCCAGCAGCTTTAGATTAAAAGGACAGGGGGATCAGTCTGGGGCCAACGTCCTGACTTTC; CDR3 protein: CASSFRLKGQGDQSGANVLTF; J gene: TRBJ2-6; D gene: TRBD1; V gene: TRBV7-8; clone size: NA
CDR3 DNA: TGTGCCAGTAGTCGGGACAAGAATCAGCCCCAGCATTTT; CDR3 protein: CASSRDKNQPQHF; J gene: TRBJ1-5; D gene: NA; V gene: TRBV19; clone size: NA